This entry describes one T cell receptor (beta chain). Per the study methods: By means of reference gene primer amplification, nucleated cell counts were estimated. TCRdb's copy holds only in-frame clones and misses some; the assay was immunoSEQ multiplex PCR. V, J and clone size are those of that table, while D and trimming were read from the DNA. Of more than 80,000 clones detected, around three quarters appear once; the ten largest clones hold roughly a fifth. The CDR3 spans 15 residues. Germline-derived CDR1 and CDR2 are MNHEY and SVGAGI. Trimming took 5 bases from V and 0 from J, leaving 13 bases between them. This specimen comes from a study of blood T cell repertoires in COVID-19. Study in general: Sites in the United States, Italy and Spain provided acute and convalescent COVID-19 samples. PBMCs, B-cell-depleted T cells, or T cells provided the cDNA or gDNA that made up the material.

Sequenced material: peripheral blood. The chain uses TRBV6-5 and TRBJ1-1; a weak D match, TRBD1 (5 bases). The clonotype comes from a woman aged 80 or older with active or convalescent COVID-19. DNA of the CDR3: TGTGCCAGCAGTCCCCTGGGCAGGGTGAACACTGAAGCTTTCTTT. Its protein is CASSPLGRVNTEAFF.